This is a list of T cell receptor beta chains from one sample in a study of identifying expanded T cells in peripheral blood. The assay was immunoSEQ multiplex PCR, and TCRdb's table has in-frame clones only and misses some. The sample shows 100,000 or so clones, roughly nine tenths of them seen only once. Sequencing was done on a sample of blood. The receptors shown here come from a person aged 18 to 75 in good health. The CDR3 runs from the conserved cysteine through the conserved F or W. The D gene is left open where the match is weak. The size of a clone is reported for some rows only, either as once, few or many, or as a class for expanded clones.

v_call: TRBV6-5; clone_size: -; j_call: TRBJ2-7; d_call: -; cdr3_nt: TGTGCCAGCAGTTACGGGGACCGACTCCTGCACGAGCAGTACTTC; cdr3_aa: CASSYGDRLLHEQYF
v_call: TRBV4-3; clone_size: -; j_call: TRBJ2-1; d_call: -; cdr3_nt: TGCGCCAGCAGCCAAGTAACGGGTAGGAATGAGCAGTTCTTC; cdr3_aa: CASSQVTGRNEQFF
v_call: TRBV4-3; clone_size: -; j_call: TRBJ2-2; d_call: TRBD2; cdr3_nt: TGCGCCAGCAGCCTAATATTAGCGGGGGTCATGAACACCGGGGAGCTGTTTTTT; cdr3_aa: CASSLILAGVMNTGELFF
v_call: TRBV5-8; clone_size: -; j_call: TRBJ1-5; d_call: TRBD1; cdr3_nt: TGTGCCAGTCGGGACAGGGGGCTCAGGACCCAGCATTTT; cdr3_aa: CASRDRGLRTQHF
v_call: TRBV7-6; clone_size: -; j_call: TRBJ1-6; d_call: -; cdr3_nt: TGTGCCAGCAGCCAAGGGACGATTAGCTCACCCCTCCACTTT; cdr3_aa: CASSQGTISSPLHF
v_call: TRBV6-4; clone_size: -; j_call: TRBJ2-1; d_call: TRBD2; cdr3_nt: TGTGCCAGCAGTGTTGGACTAGCGTCCTACAATGAGCAGTTCTTC; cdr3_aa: CASSVGLASYNEQFF
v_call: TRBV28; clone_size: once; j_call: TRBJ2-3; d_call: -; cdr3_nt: TGTGCCAGCAGTTTTACGGGAGACACAGATACGCAGTATTTT; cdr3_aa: CASSFTGDTDTQYF
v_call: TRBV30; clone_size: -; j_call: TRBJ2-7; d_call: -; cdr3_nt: TGTGCCTGGAGTGTACAGGTCGAGCAGTACTTC; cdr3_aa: CAWSVQVEQYF
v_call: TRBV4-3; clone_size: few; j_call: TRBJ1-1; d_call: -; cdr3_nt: TGCGCCAGCAGCCACGACAGGAGGAACACTGAAGCTTTCTTT; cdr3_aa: CASSHDRRNTEAFF
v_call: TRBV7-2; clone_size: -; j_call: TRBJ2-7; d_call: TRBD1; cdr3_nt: TGTGCCAGCAGCCCGGGACAGGCAGCCGGCGAGCAGTACTTC; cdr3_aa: CASSPGQAAGEQYF
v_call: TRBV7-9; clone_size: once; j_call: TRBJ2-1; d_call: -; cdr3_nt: TGTGCCAGCAGTAAAACGGGACGGAGTACGATAGCCTACAATGAGCAGTTCTTC; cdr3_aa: CASSKTGRSTIAYNEQFF
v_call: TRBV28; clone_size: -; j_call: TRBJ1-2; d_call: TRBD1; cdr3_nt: TGTGCCAGCAGCCCACAAGACAGGGGCTTTACTAACTATGGCTACACCTTC; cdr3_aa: CASSPQDRGFTNYGYTF
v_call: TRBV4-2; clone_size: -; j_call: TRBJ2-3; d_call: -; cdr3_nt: TGTGCCAGCAGCCTATCGAAGAAGCACACAGATACGCAGTATTTT; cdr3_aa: CASSLSKKHTDTQYF
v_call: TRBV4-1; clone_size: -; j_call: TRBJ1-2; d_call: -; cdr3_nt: TGCGCCAGCAGCCAAGATTACGGGTCGGGGCCTGCCTATGGCTACACCTTC; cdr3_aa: CASSQDYGSGPAYGYTF
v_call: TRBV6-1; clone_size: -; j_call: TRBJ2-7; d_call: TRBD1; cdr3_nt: TGTGCCAGCAGTGAAGATGAGGGGGCGGCCTACGAGCAGTACTTC; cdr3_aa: CASSEDEGAAYEQYF
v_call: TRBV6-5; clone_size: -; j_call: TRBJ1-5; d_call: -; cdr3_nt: TGTGCCAGCAGGAGTAGCAATCAGCCCCAGCATTTT; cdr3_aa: CASRSSNQPQHF
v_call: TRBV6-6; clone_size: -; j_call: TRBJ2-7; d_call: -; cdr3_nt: TGTGCCAGCAGTCGCGACCCTAGCTCCTACGAGCAGTACTTC; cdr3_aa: CASSRDPSSYEQYF
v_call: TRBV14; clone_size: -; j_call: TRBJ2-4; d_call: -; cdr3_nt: TGTGCCAGCAGCCAACACGGGGGAAACATTCAGTACTTC; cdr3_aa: CASSQHGGNIQYF
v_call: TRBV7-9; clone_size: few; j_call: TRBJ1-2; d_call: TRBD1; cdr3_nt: TGTGCCAGCAGCGGACAGGTCTATGGCTACACCTTC; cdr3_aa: CASSGQVYGYTF
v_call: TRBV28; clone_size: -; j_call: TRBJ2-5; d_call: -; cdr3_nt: TGTGCCAGCAGCCCCCGGGGCGGCGAGACCCAGTACTTC; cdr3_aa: CASSPRGGETQYF
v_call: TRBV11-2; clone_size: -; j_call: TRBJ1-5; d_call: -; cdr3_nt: TGTGCCAGCAGCCGCGGAAGCAATCAGCCCCAGCATTTT; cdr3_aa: CASSRGSNQPQHF
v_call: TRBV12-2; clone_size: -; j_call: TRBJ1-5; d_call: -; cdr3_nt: TGTGCAAGTCGCTTGGGGGCAAGTTCGGTGCGAAATCAGCCCCAGCATTTT; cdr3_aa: CASRLGASSVRNQPQHF
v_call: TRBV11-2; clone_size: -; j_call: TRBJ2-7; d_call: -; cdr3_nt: TGTGCCAGCAGCTTATCGGGACAAGTATACGAGCAGTACTTC; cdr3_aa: CASSLSGQVYEQYF
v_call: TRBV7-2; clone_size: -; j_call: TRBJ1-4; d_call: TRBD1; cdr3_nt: TGTGCCAGCAGCCGGACAGGGTCGAATGAAAAACTGTTTTTT; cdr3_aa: CASSRTGSNEKLFF
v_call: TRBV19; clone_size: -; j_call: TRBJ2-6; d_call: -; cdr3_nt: TGTGCCAGTAGTATGGTCGGGTCTGGGGCCAACGTCCTGACTTTC; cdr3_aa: CASSMVGSGANVLTF
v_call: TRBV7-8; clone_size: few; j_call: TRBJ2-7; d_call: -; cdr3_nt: TGTGCCAGCAGTTCGCCCTACGAGCAGTACTTC; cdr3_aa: CASSSPYEQYF
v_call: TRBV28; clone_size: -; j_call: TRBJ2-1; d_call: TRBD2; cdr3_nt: TGTGCCAGCGTTCGAAGCGGGGGGGCCCGGGAGCAGTTCTTC; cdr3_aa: CASVRSGGAREQFF
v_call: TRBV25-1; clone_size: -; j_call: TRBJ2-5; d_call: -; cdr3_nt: TGTGCCAGCAGTGAATGGGCCATGGGGGAGACCCAGTACTTC; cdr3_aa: CASSEWAMGETQYF
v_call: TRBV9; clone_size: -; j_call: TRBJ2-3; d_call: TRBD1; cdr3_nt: TGTGCCAGCAGCCCGCCAGACAGGGGGCGCAGAGATACGCAGTATTTT; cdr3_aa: CASSPPDRGRRDTQYF
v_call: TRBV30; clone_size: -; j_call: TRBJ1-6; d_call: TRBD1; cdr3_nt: TGTGCCTGGAGTCAAGGGGGGACAGGGCCGGTGCTCCACTTT; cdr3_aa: CAWSQGGTGPVLHF
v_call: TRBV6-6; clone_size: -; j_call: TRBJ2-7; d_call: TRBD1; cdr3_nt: TGTGCCAGCAGACCTTCCCCGGGACAGGGGGCGCACGAGCAGTACTTC; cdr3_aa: CASRPSPGQGAHEQYF
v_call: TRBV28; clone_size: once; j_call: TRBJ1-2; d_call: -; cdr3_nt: TGTGCCAGCACCCGCGTACCTTCTAACTATGGCTACACCTTC; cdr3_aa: CASTRVPSNYGYTF
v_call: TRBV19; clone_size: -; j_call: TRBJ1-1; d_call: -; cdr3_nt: TGTGCCAGTAGTCTGACATGGGACACTGAAGCTTTCTTT; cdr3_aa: CASSLTWDTEAFF
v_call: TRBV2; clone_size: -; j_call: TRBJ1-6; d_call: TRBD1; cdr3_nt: TGTGCCAGCAGGGGACAGGTTATCTATAATTCACCCCTCCACTTT; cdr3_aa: CASRGQVIYNSPLHF
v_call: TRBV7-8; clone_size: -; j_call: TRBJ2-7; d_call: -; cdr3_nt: TGTGCCAGTGGTACCCTGCCTACCTTC; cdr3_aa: CASGTLPTF
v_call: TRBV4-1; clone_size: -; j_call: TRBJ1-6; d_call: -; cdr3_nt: TGCGCCAGCAGCCAAGGTGATTTCGGGGCTTGGAATTCACCCCTCCACTTT; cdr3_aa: CASSQGDFGAWNSPLHF
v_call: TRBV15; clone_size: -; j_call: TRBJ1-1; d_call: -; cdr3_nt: TGTGCCACCAGCAGAGCTGTGAACACTGAAGCTTTCTTT; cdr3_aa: CATSRAVNTEAFF
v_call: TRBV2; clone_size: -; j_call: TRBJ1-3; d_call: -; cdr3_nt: TGTGCCAGCAGTTCCGGTGGCTCTGGAAACACCATATATTTT; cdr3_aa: CASSSGGSGNTIYF
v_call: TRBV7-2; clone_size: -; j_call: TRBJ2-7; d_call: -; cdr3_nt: TGTGCCAGCAGCTTATTCGGGGGACCCAGCGAGCAGTACTTC; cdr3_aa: CASSLFGGPSEQYF
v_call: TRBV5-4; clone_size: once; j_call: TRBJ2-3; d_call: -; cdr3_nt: TGTGCCAGCAGCCTGGGGGTAAATCCCACAGATACGCAGTATTTT; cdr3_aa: CASSLGVNPTDTQYF
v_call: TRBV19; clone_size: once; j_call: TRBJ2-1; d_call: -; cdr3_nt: TGTGCCAGTAGTACCAGCTTCAGGAGTAATGAGCAGTTCTTC; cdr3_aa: CASSTSFRSNEQFF
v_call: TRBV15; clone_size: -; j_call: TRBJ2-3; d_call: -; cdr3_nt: TGTGCCACCAGCATGAAGGCAGGGACTTTATCCACAGATACGCAGTATTTT; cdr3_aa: CATSMKAGTLSTDTQYF
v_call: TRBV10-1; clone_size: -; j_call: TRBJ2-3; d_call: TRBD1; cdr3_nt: TGCGCCAGCAGTGAATCCAGGGGGTCCCCCACGACGCAGTATTTT; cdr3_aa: CASSESRGSPTTQYF
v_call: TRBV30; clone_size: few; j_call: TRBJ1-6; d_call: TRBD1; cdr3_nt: TGTGCCTGGCATGAGCCGGGACAGGGGTCGAGTTCACCCCTCCACTTT; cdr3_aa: CAWHEPGQGSSSPLHF